These 29 T cell receptor beta chains originate from one sample sequenced in a study of memory CD4+ T cells and cytomegalovirus serostatus. Single viable CD3+CD4+CD8-CD45RO+ cells were sorted as the memory CD4+ T cells. Only in-frame clones appear in the TCRdb table, and some are missing; sequencing was by immunoSEQ multiplex PCR. The sample lists around 45,000 clones, about 74% seen once, with more than 0.95% in the top ten. The source material was memory CD4+ T cells from blood. These receptors were obtained from an adult in good health and CMV-seropositive.

This clone was found once. This rearrangement joins TRBV6-5 to TRBJ2-7, with D unresolved. Germline CDR1 and CDR2: MNHEY and SVGAGI. V dropped 3 bases and J dropped 4 bases, with 7 bases sitting between them. This CDR3 has 12 residues. CDR3 nucleotides: TGTGCCAGCAGTTATCCAGGATACGAGCAGTACTTC. Its translation: CASSYPGYEQYF.

V and J are TRBV7-8 and TRBJ1-5; TRBD1 matches 9 bases. The CDR3 is 17 amino acids. CDR1 SGHVS and CDR2 FQNEAQ come from the germline V gene. Unmatched junction bases numbered 8, after V lost 5 bases and J lost 0 bases. The CDR3 protein is CASSRRTGVYSNQPQHF. CDR3 coding DNA: TGTGCCAGCAGCCGAAGGACAGGGGTCTATAGCAATCAGCCCCAGCATTTT. Full variable domain (remainder filled in from reference TRBV7-8 and TRBJ1-5): GAGVSQSPRYKVAKRGQDVALRCDPISGHVSLFWYQQALGQGPEFLTYFQNEAQLDKSGLPSDRFFAERPEGSVSTLKIQRTQQEDSAVYLCASSRRTGVYSNQPQHFGDGTRLSIL.

The chain links TRBV27 to TRBJ2-5; D unresolved. The CDR3 spans 13 residues. Germline lookup yields CDR1 MNHEY and CDR2 SMNVEV (reference sequence). Trimming pared 3 bases from V and 5 bases from J, leaving 10 bases between. The CDR3 DNA is TGTGCCAGCAGTTTGGTGGTAGGGGAGACCCAGTACTTC. Its translation is CASSLVVGETQYF.

This chain links TRBV5-1 with TRBJ2-3; D is uncertain. Germline loops: CDR1 SGHRS, CDR2 YFSETQ. The V gene lost 0 bases and the J gene lost 6 bases, with 11 bases spanning the gap. The CDR3 contains 14 residues. CDR3 residues: CASSLAAAIDTQYF. CDR3 sequence (DNA): TGCGCCAGCAGCTTGGCTGCCGCAATTGATACGCAGTATTTT.

V gene TRBV10-3 combines with J gene TRBJ2-5; D is possibly TRBD2 (5 bases). Germline V gene data show CDR1 as ENHRY and CDR2 as SYGVKD. Trimming stripped 6 bases from V and 4 bases from J, with 15 bases between. CDR3 length: 14 amino acids. The CDR3 nucleotides are TGTGCCATCAGCCTAGAGGGCGGTGGAGAGACCCAGTACTTC. The encoded protein is CAISLEGGGETQYF.

This clone has just one count. The gene calls are TRBV5-1 and TRBJ2-7; tentatively, D is TRBD1 (6 bases). The CDR3 runs 15 residues. Germline CDR1 SGHRS, CDR2 YFSETQ. Trimming left V 3 bases short and J 0 bases short, with 13 bases between. CDR3 in amino acids: CASSSQTGISYEQYF. CDR3 bases: TGCGCCAGCAGCTCCCAAACAGGGATCTCCTACGAGCAGTACTTC.

The chain uses TRBV28 and TRBJ1-6; D not resolved. V gave up 2 bases and J gave up 5 bases, with 7 bases separating them. The CDR3 is made up of 14 amino acids. Germline lookup yields CDR1 MDHEN and CDR2 SYDVKM. The CDR3 reads CASSLGQDNSPLHF. DNA of the CDR3: TGTGCCAGCAGTTTAGGGCAGGATAATTCACCCCTCCACTTT. Supplemented by reference TRBV28 and TRBJ1-6, the full variable domain reads DVKVTQSSRYLVKRTGEKVFLECVQDMDHENMFWYRQDPGLGLRLIYFSYDVKMKEKGDIPEGYSVSREKKERFSLILESASTNQTSMYLCASSLGQDNSPLHFGNGTRLTVT.

J is TRBJ1-1 and V is TRBV7-3; maybe TRBD1 (5 bases). Trimming removed 1 base from V and 6 bases from J, with 24 bases in between. The CDR3 is 18 residues long. Germline values: CDR1 SGHTA, CDR2 FQGTGA. The CDR3 spells CASSLIKGKRGALSEAFF. The CDR3 nucleotides read TGTGCCAGCAGCTTAATAAAGGGGAAACGAGGGGCTCTTTCTGAAGCTTTCTTT.

This clone has just one count. The chain has TRBV7-6 and TRBJ1-2; D may be TRBD1 (6 bases). CDR3 length: 13 amino acids. Trimming stripped 5 bases from V and 4 bases from J, with 11 bases between. Germline V gene sequence: CDR1 SGHVS, CDR2 FNYEAQ. The CDR3 DNA sequence: TGTGCCAGCAGCCTTGACAGGATCTATGGCTACACCTTC. Translating it yields CASSLDRIYGYTF. The variable domain in full, completed from reference TRBV7-6 and TRBJ1-2, reads GAGVSQSPRYKVTKRGQDVALRCDPISGHVSLYWYRQALGQGPEFLTYFNYEAQQDKSGLPNDRFSAERPEGSISTLTIQRTEQRDSAMYRCASSLDRIYGYTFGSGTRLTVV.

The V call is TRBV7-2, the J call TRBJ2-1; 13 positions match TRBD2. The V segment lost 4 bases and the J segment 2 bases; nucleotides outside the gene matches: 2. The CDR3 covers 16 residues. Germline values: CDR1 SGHTA, CDR2 FQGNSA. CDR3 residues: CASSWTSGGAYNEQFF. The CDR3 DNA reads TGTGCCAGCAGCTGGACTAGCGGGGGCGCCTACAATGAGCAGTTCTTC.

This clone was counted a single time. The chain joins TRBV5-4 to TRBJ2-2; weak D call: TRBD2 (5 bases). This CDR3 comprises 15 residues. Germline CDR1 SGHNT, CDR2 YYREEE (reference sequence). V was shortened by 3 bases and J by 5 bases, with 14 bases between the two germline ends. The CDR3 DNA follows: TGTGCCAGCAGCTCCCGTGCCGGGGTAACCGGGGAGCTGTTTTTT. This translates into CASSSRAGVTGELFF.

The J gene is TRBJ1-1, the V gene TRBV29-1; D gene unclear. Germline V gene sequence: CDR1 SQVTM, CDR2 ANQGSEA. This CDR3 spans 14 amino acids. Trimming took off 3 bases at V and 2 bases at J, with 13 bases between the two ends. The CDR3 reads CSVDVTAGNTEAFF. Here the CDR3 DNA reads TGCAGCGTTGACGTTACGGCTGGTAACACTGAAGCTTTCTTT. The whole variable domain, remainder taken from reference TRBV29-1 and TRBJ1-1, is SAVISQKPSRDICQRGTSLTIQCQVDSQVTMMFWYRQQPGQSLTLIATANQGSEATYESGFVIDKFPISRPNLTFSTLTVSNMSPEDSSIYLCSVDVTAGNTEAFFGQGTRLTVV.

This clone has a single count. The genes are TRBV29-1 and TRBJ2-7; TRBD1 is a possible D gene (6 bases). This CDR3 contains 13 residues. V lost 2 bases and J 4 bases, leaving 12 bases between the germline ends. Germline loops: CDR1 SQVTM, CDR2 ANQGSEA. This chain's CDR3 is CSVEIQGIYEQYF. DNA for the CDR3: TGCAGCGTTGAAATCCAGGGGATATACGAGCAGTACTTC.

The chain couples TRBV10-3 to TRBJ1-1; possibly TRBD1 for D (5 bases). In germline, CDR1 is ENHRY, CDR2 SYGVKD. The CDR3 runs to 13 residues. Between the trimmed V and J ends, which lost 10 bases and 5 bases, there was a span of 17 bases. CDR3 in amino acids: CATQEPDNTEAFF. The CDR3 nucleotides are TGTGCCACCCAAGAGCCGGACAATACTGAAGCTTTCTTT.

The chain has TRBV5-1 and TRBJ1-4; possible D gene TRBD1, 6 bases. This CDR3 spans 15 amino acids. Trimming pared 0 bases from V and 7 bases from J, leaving 13 bases between. The germline V gene encodes CDR1 SGHRS and CDR2 YFSETQ. The CDR3 DNA reads TGCGCCAGCAGCTTGGCGACAGGCAGGGGTGAAAAACTGTTTTTT. It specifies CASSLATGRGEKLFF. The full variable domain, its missing parts supplied by reference TRBV5-1 and TRBJ1-4, is KAGVTQTPRYLIKTRGQQVTLSCSPISGHRSVSWYQQTPGQGLQFLFEYFSETQRNKGNFPGRFSGRQFSNSRSEMNVSTLELGDSALYLCASSLATGRGEKLFFGSGTQLSVL.

The chain links TRBV14 to TRBJ2-6; perhaps TRBD1 as D (6 bases). V was pared by 4 bases and J by 2 bases, with 18 bases between. The V gene's germline CDR1 is SGHDN and CDR2 FVKESK. The CDR3 is 18 residues long. CDR3 sequence reads: CASSPRIQGWPGANVLTF. DNA for the CDR3: TGTGCCAGCAGCCCCAGAATACAGGGCTGGCCTGGGGCCAACGTCCTGACTTTC.

The chain joins TRBV5-1 to TRBJ2-2, with D possibly being TRBD2 (6 bases). CDR1 and CDR2 (germline): SGHRS, YFSETQ. V was trimmed by 4 bases and J by 0 bases, leaving 13 bases between them. The CDR3 extends over 16 amino acids. Here the CDR3 DNA reads TGCGCCAGCAGCCGGGACTCCAGTACGAACACCGGGGAGCTGTTTTTT. Translated, it gives CASSRDSSTNTGELFF. Based on the CDR3 plus reference TRBV5-1 and TRBJ2-2, the full variable domain is KAGVTQTPRYLIKTRGQQVTLSCSPISGHRSVSWYQQTPGQGLQFLFEYFSETQRNKGNFPGRFSGRQFSNSRSEMNVSTLELGDSALYLCASSRDSSTNTGELFFGEGSRLTVL.

The chain recombines TRBV13 with TRBJ2-1; no firm D call. Germline values: CDR1 PRHDT, CDR2 FYEKMQ (reference sequence). This CDR3 spans 14 amino acids. The V and J ends lost 3 bases and 8 bases respectively, with 14 bases between them. The CDR3 reads CASSFQAAGHEQFF. The CDR3 DNA reads TGTGCCAGCAGCTTTCAGGCCGCCGGGCATGAGCAGTTCTTC. Using reference TRBV13 and TRBJ2-1 for the parts outside the CDR3, the full variable domain is AAGVIQSPRHLIKEKRETATLKCYPIPRHDTVYWYQQGPGQDPQFLISFYEKMQSDKGSIPDRFSAQQFSDYHSELNMSSLELGDSALYFCASSFQAAGHEQFFGPGTRLTVL.

The V call is TRBV2, the J call TRBJ1-5, with TRBD1 identical over 8 bases. V lost 2 bases and J lost 6; bases outside the gene matches: 3. The CDR3 runs 14 residues. The germline CDR1 and CDR2 sequences are SNHLY and FYNNEI. The CDR3 sequence: CASSERTGFQPQHF. In DNA form, the CDR3 reads TGTGCCAGCAGTGAACGGACAGGGTTTCAGCCCCAGCATTTT.

The gene calls are TRBV5-6 and TRBJ2-1, with D unresolved. The V gene's germline CDR1 is SGHDT and CDR2 YYEEEE. V was pared by 1 base and J by 9 bases, with 8 bases between. There are 12 residues in the CDR3. CDR3 in DNA: TGTGCCAGCAGCTTGATAGGTGGTGAGCAGTTCTTC. This gives the protein CASSLIGGEQFF.

The V call is TRBV5-1, the J call TRBJ1-2; D might be TRBD1 (6 bases). The CDR3 length is 15 residues. V lost 1 base and J 0 bases, leaving 10 bases between the germline ends. The germline gives CDR1 SGHRS, CDR2 YFSETQ. CDR3 sequence (DNA): TGCGCCAGCAGCTTGATGGGGGCAGCTAACTATGGCTACACCTTC. Protein sequence: CASSLMGAANYGYTF.

The V and J genes are TRBV7-2 and TRBJ1-5; unclear D gene. CDR1 is SGHTA, CDR2 FQGNSA, per germline. V was clipped by 3 bases and J by 11 bases, with 14 bases between them. The CDR3 is 13 amino acids. CDR3 bases: TGTGCCAGCAGCTTCGTCACGACATCTTCCCAGCATTTT. Its protein product is CASSFVTTSSQHF.

The chain uses TRBV18 and TRBJ1-2, with D maybe TRBD1 (5 bases). The CDR3 has 13 amino acids. Per germline, CDR1 KGHSH and CDR2 LQKENI. With 2 bases removed from V and 4 bases from J, the gap between germline ends came to 8 bases. Written as DNA, the CDR3 is TGTGCCAGCTCACCAGGGGACCTCTATGGCTACACCTTC. Amino acid sequence: CASSPGDLYGYTF.

The rearrangement uses TRBV5-1 and TRBJ2-7, with D perhaps given as TRBD1 or TRBD2 (6 bases each). The CDR3 is 14 amino acids. V lost 1 base to trimming and J lost 2 bases, with 10 bases between them. Germline loops: CDR1 SGHRS, CDR2 YFSETQ. CDR3 amino acids: CASSLRGATYEQYF. The CDR3 DNA reads as TGCGCCAGCAGCTTGAGGGGGGCCACCTACGAGCAGTACTTC.

V usage is TRBV6-6 and J usage is TRBJ2-7, with 9 bases that match TRBD2. The junction had 2 bases not matched to a gene; V was cut back by 2 bases and J by 3 bases. The CDR3 is 14 residues long. Germline V lookup: CDR1 MNHNY, CDR2 SVGAGI (reference sequence). The CDR3 region has the DNA TGTGCCAGCAGTTACCTAGCGGGGAGCTACGAGCAGTACTTC. Translating it yields CASSYLAGSYEQYF.

The gene calls are TRBV19 and TRBJ1-4; 7 bases align to TRBD1. The CDR3 covers 14 residues. Trimming at V came to 4 bases and at J to 5 bases, leaving 4 bases not matched to a gene. Germline CDR1 reads LNHDA; CDR2 reads SQIVND (reference sequence). The CDR3 DNA sequence: TGTGCCAGTAGTAGAGGACAGGCCAATGAAAAACTGTTTTTT. Translating it yields CASSRGQANEKLFF.

The chain joins TRBV7-2 to TRBJ2-7; 13 bases fit TRBD2. The germline V gene encodes CDR1 SGHTA and CDR2 FQGNSA. V lost 5 bases to trimming and J lost 3 bases; unmatched junction nucleotides: 4. CDR3 length: 15 residues. The CDR3 spells CASSPRLAGGYEQYF. The CDR3, as DNA: TGTGCCAGCAGCCCTCGACTAGCGGGGGGCTACGAGCAGTACTTC. The whole variable domain, remainder taken from reference TRBV7-2 and TRBJ2-7, is GAGVSQSPSNKVTEKGKDVELRCDPISGHTALYWYRQSLGQGLEFLIYFQGNSAPDKSGLPSDRFSAERTGGSVSTLTIQRTQQEDSAVYLCASSPRLAGGYEQYFGPGTRLTVT.

The J gene is TRBJ2-5, the V gene TRBV18; no clear D gene. This CDR3 has 16 amino acids. Trimming took 1 base from V and 2 from J, leaving 14 bases between them. Per the germline V gene, CDR1 is KGHSH and CDR2 is LQKENI. The CDR3 coding sequence is TGTGCCAGCTCACCACGGTCGACCATTTCTCAAGAGACCCAGTACTTC. This gives the protein CASSPRSTISQETQYF.

The chain couples TRBV11-2 to TRBJ2-2; D may be TRBD1 (6 bases). The CDR3 is made up of 14 amino acids. The V gene lost 7 bases and the J gene lost 3 bases, with 12 bases spanning the gap. Germline V CDR1 and CDR2: SGHAT, FQNNGV. CDR3 nucleotide sequence: TGTGCCAGCACCAGGGGCGCGGACACCGGGGAGCTGTTTTTT. It codes for CASTRGADTGELFF. The full variable domain, rest sourced from reference TRBV11-2 and TRBJ2-2, is EAGVAQSPRYKIIEKRQSVAFWCNPISGHATLYWYQQILGQGPKLLIQFQNNGVVDDSQLPKDRFSAERLKGVDSTLKIQPAKLEDSAVYLCASTRGADTGELFFGEGSRLTVL.